The 8 T cell receptor beta chains below were found in one sample sequenced in a study of T cell responses to AZD1222 COVID-19 vaccine. Sequenced by immunoSEQ multiplex PCR; TCRdb stores in-frame clones only, minus some. The profile shows about 130,000 clones, more than 85% of them singletons. This sample comprised peripheral blood, obtained on day 0 of AZD1222 vaccination. These receptors all stem from an adult in good health.

This chain links TRBV5-4 with TRBJ2-1; 8 bases match TRBD2. Germline V gene data show CDR1 as SGHNT and CDR2 as YYREEE (reference sequence). This CDR3 spans 12 amino acids. V lost 5 bases to trimming and J lost 14 bases; unmatched junction nucleotides: 9. The DNA of the CDR3 is TGTGCCAGCAGGGTTCGGGACGGGGGGGAGTTCTTC. Amino acids: CASRVRDGGEFF. Full variable domain (missing parts from reference TRBV5-4 and TRBJ2-1): ETGVTQSPTHLIKTRGQQVTLRCSSQSGHNTVSWYQQALGQGPQFIFQYYREEENGRGNFPPRFSGLQFPNYSSELNVNALELDDSALYLCASRVRDGGEFFGPGTRLTVL.

The chain couples TRBV27 to TRBJ2-5; D may be TRBD2 (5 bases). The germline V gene encodes CDR1 MNHEY and CDR2 SMNVEV (reference sequence). The CDR3 consists of 13 residues. V was cut by 8 bases and J by 7 bases, with 17 bases left in between. The CDR3 sequence: CASGPRGFGTQYF. For the CDR3, the DNA is TGTGCCAGCGGCCCTCGGGGATTTGGGACCCAGTACTTC.

The chain recombines TRBV7-8 with TRBJ2-3; D is perhaps TRBD2 (5 bases). Germline V gene lookup returns CDR1 SGHVS and CDR2 FQNEAQ. Trimming took off 2 bases at V and 5 bases at J, with 23 bases between the two ends. This CDR3 contains 18 residues. The CDR3 DNA follows: TGTGCCAGCAGCTTAACCCCCTCGGTGGGAGTTTATCAAGATACGCAGTATTTT. It codes for CASSLTPSVGVYQDTQYF.

The rearrangement links TRBV27 to TRBJ2-1; tentatively, D is TRBD2 (5 bases). Germline assignment: CDR1 MNHEY and CDR2 SMNVEV (reference sequence). The CDR3 spans 14 residues. The germline V and J ends were trimmed by 3 bases and 6 bases, with 12 bases remaining between them. CDR3 amino acids: CASSFGSGSNEQFF. The DNA of the CDR3 is TGTGCCAGCAGTTTCGGGTCGGGAAGCAATGAGCAGTTCTTC.

V gene TRBV5-1 combines with J gene TRBJ1-2; D possibly corresponds to TRBD1 (6 bases). Germline loops: CDR1 SGHRS, CDR2 YFSETQ. This CDR3 region has 14 residues. V lost 4 bases, J lost 2 bases, and 12 bases lay in between. CDR3 sequence reads: CASSRDTLNYGYTF. Written as DNA, the CDR3 is TGCGCCAGCAGCCGGGACACCCTCAACTATGGCTACACCTTC. Combining the CDR3 with reference TRBV5-1 and TRBJ1-2 gives the whole variable domain KAGVTQTPRYLIKTRGQQVTLSCSPISGHRSVSWYQQTPGQGLQFLFEYFSETQRNKGNFPGRFSGRQFSNSRSEMNVSTLELGDSALYLCASSRDTLNYGYTFGSGTRLTVV.

The chain couples TRBV29-1 to TRBJ2-5; 8 bases align to TRBD2. CDR3 length: 14 amino acids. Germline values: CDR1 SQVTM, CDR2 ANQGSEA. The V segment lost 3 bases and the J segment 5 bases; nucleotides outside the gene matches: 8. This CDR3 reads CSVDSGALGETQYF. CDR3 nucleotides: TGCAGCGTTGATAGCGGGGCCCTGGGGGAGACCCAGTACTTC.

The CDR3 DNA reads as TGTGCCAGTAGTGCCGGGGCGGGAGTAACGTACAATGAGCAGTTCTTC. This gives the protein CASSAGAGVTYNEQFF. V usage is TRBV19 and J usage is TRBJ2-1; TRBD2 agrees at 7 bases. Germline CDR1 and CDR2: LNHDA and SQIVND (reference sequence). The CDR3 spans 16 residues. Unmatched junction bases numbered 11, after V lost 5 bases and J lost 4 bases.

This clone appeared a single time. This chain links TRBV28 with TRBJ1-2, with a tentative D call TRBD1 (5 bases). Per germline, CDR1 MDHEN and CDR2 SYDVKM. The CDR3 sequence is 13 residues long. Trimming cost V 5 bases and J 8 bases, with 15 bases left between them. The DNA for the CDR3 is TGTGCCAGCAGTCTTTACGGGGGAGGAGGCTACACCTTC. This translates into CASSLYGGGGYTF.